This record concerns one T cell receptor beta chain sequence. Its antigen is not known. Treatment noted: approximately 10-day PBMC culture with coronavirus spike peptide pools or control peptides (ViraFEST assay). This entry is derived from a study of vaccination and CD4 T cells after COVID-19. For the study at large: The study enrolled six male and four female convalescents, two of whom were Hispanic. Stimuli were overlapping spike peptide pools of SARS-CoV-2 and three common cold coronaviruses (HCoV-NL63, HCoV-OC43, HCoV-229E).

Once obtained from cultured CD4+ T cells, the DNA was sequenced using the Oncomine TCR Beta short-read assay. TCRdb analysed the PCR reads with MiXCR anew, one entry per CDR3 protein. The sample carries approximately 25,000 distinct CDR3 sequences, about 52% recorded once. Germline V lookup: CDR1 MNHNS, CDR2 SASEGT. This CDR3 is built from 15 residues. The J segment lost 5 bases and the V segment lost 5 bases, leaving 7 bases of the junction unmatched. This sequence was found in a human donor who had recovered from COVID-19. Specimen: CD4+ T cells from blood, cultured in vitro. The V call is TRBV6-1, the J call TRBJ2-4, with 9 nucleotides matching TRBD1. The CDR3 DNA is TGTGCCAGCAGTATGACAGGGGGAGGCCAAAACATTCAGTACTTC. Translated: CASSMTGGGQNIQYF.